This is a list of T cell receptor beta chains from one sample in a study of blood T cell repertoires in COVID-19. TCRdb keeps only in-frame clones here, not all; method: immunoSEQ multiplex PCR. Here the sample spans about 38,000 clones, about 90% being singletons. Sequenced material: peripheral blood. The receptors were sampled from a man aged 55 to 70 with active or convalescent COVID-19. CDR3s include the opening cysteine and the closing phenylalanine or tryptophan. Fields, in order: J gene, clone size, V gene, D gene, CDR3 DNA, CDR3 protein. A D gene is named only where the DNA matches it firmly. Where a row states a size, it is once, few, many or the class of an expanded clone; other rows omit it.

>TRBJ2-1|NA|TRBV27|TRBD2
TGTGCCAGCAGTTTAAGGGCGAGCGGGAGAAGTGAGCAGTTCTTC
CASSLRASGRSEQFF
>TRBJ2-7|NA|TRBV27|TRBD2
TGTGCCAGCAGTTTATCCCCAGCGGGAGCCCTCTACGAGCAGTACTTC
CASSLSPAGALYEQYF
>TRBJ1-5|NA|TRBV30|NA
TGTGCCTGGAACGGACAGTTTGGAATTGGCAATCAGCCCCAGCATTTT
CAWNGQFGIGNQPQHF
>TRBJ2-3|NA|TRBV19|TRBD1
TGTGCCAGTAGTATGGGGACAGCCGATACGCAGTATTTT
CASSMGTADTQYF
>TRBJ1-2|NA|TRBV6-5|TRBD1
TGTGCCAGCAGGAATTCCGGGACAGGGGGGGGTGGCTACACCTTC
CASRNSGTGGGGYTF
>TRBJ1-1|NA|TRBV9|NA
TGTGCCAGCAGCGCAAGGGACTCAAGGACTGAAGCTTTCTTT
CASSARDSRTEAFF
>TRBJ1-5|NA|TRBV28|NA
TGTGCCAGCAGTACCCCTCTAAAGCCCCAGCATTTT
CASSTPLKPQHF
>TRBJ2-7|NA|TRBV6-6|NA
TGTGCCAGCAGTTACTCGAAGACGGCGGGGTACGAGCAGTACTTC
CASSYSKTAGYEQYF
>TRBJ2-5|NA|TRBV4-1|TRBD2
TGCGCCAGCAGCCTCGGGACTAGCGGGAGGGTAGAGACCCAGTACTTC
CASSLGTSGRVETQYF
>TRBJ2-5|NA|TRBV9|TRBD1
TGTGCCAGCAGCGTTATAGGGGGACAGCAAGAGACCCAGTACTTC
CASSVIGGQQETQYF
>TRBJ1-6|NA|TRBV3-1/TRBV3-2|NA
TGTGCCAGCAGCTATCACTCGGGGGAAAATTCACCCCTCCACTTT
CASSYHSGENSPLHF
>TRBJ2-7|NA|TRBV5-1|TRBD1
TGCGCCAGCAGCTGGACAGGCGTCTCCTACGAGCAGTACTTC
CASSWTGVSYEQYF
>TRBJ1-2|NA|TRBV3-1/TRBV3-2|NA
TGTGCCAGCAGCCATCCAGGGCTTGGCTACACCTTC
CASSHPGLGYTF
>TRBJ2-7|NA|TRBV6-5|TRBD2
TGTGCCAGCAGAACGACTAGCGGAAGCTCCTACGAGCAGTACTTC
CASRTTSGSSYEQYF
>TRBJ2-1|NA|TRBV2|NA
TGTGCCAGCAGTGGTCCGTACAATGAGCAGTTCTTC
CASSGPYNEQFF
>TRBJ1-5|NA|TRBV5-8|NA
TGTGCCAGCAGCTTTAGTCGCTATCGCGGCAGGGGCAATCAGCCCCAGCATTTT
CASSFSRYRGRGNQPQHF
>TRBJ2-7|once|TRBV19|NA
TGTGCCAGTACGAAGGGGGGGGGTATCGCCGAGCAGTACTTC
CASTKGGGIAEQYF
>TRBJ2-1|NA|TRBV27|NA
TGTGCCAGCAAAACCGGGAGAAATGAGCAGTTCTTC
CASKTGRNEQFF
>TRBJ1-5|NA|TRBV6-5|NA
TGTGCCAGCAGCCTCGACAGGCTGAATCAGCCCCAGCATTTT
CASSLDRLNQPQHF
>TRBJ2-3|NA|TRBV20-1|NA
TGCAGTGCTAGTAACTGGGCCTACACAGATACGCAGTATTTT
CSASNWAYTDTQYF
>TRBJ2-5|NA|TRBV5-1|NA
TGCGCCAGCAGCTTTACAGGGAAGGAGACCCAGTACTTC
CASSFTGKETQYF
>TRBJ2-2|NA|TRBV7-2|TRBD2
TGTGCCAGCAGGGGGACTAGCGGGAGAGGTACCGGGGAGCTGTTTTTT
CASRGTSGRGTGELFF
>TRBJ2-7|NA|TRBV27|TRBD2
TGTGCCAGCAGTCCCGGGAGGGGGATCCAATACGAGCAGTACTTC
CASSPGRGIQYEQYF
>TRBJ1-4|NA|TRBV6-2/TRBV6-3|TRBD1
TGTGCCAGCAGCGACAGGGTTGGAGAAAAACTGTTTTTT
CASSDRVGEKLFF
>TRBJ1-1|NA|TRBV30|NA
TGTGCCTGGAGTGTACTGAGAGGGGGACAAGCTTTCTTT
CAWSVLRGGQAFF
>TRBJ2-2|NA|TRBV5-8|TRBD2
TGTGCCAGCAGGCCGGGACTAGCGGGATTAATGTCGACCGGGGAGCTGTTTTTT
CASRPGLAGLMSTGELFF
>TRBJ1-4|NA|TRBV27|NA
TGTGCCAGCAGTCCGCCGGAGGGTTGGAAACTGTTTTTT
CASSPPEGWKLFF
>TRBJ2-1|NA|TRBV5-6|NA
TGTGCCAGCAGCGCGGGACGGTCCTTTATTGATGAGCAGTTCTTC
CASSAGRSFIDEQFF
>TRBJ2-5|NA|TRBV4-1|NA
TGCGCCAGCAGCCAAGGAGCGGGCCTGGAGACCCAGTACTTC
CASSQGAGLETQYF
>TRBJ1-4|NA|TRBV19|NA
TGTGCCAGTAGGAGAGGAGTGAATGAAAAACTGTTTTTT
CASRRGVNEKLFF
>TRBJ1-1|NA|TRBV7-8|NA
TGTGCCAGCAGCTCCACAGGGTCGGCATATAACACTGAAGCTTTCTTT
CASSSTGSAYNTEAFF
>TRBJ2-7|few|TRBV30|NA
TGTGCCTGGAGTCAGGACTACGAGCAGTACTTC
CAWSQDYEQYF
>TRBJ2-7|NA|TRBV28|NA
TGTGCCAGCAGTTTAACTTCCGGGAGAACTTTCTACGAGCAGTACTTC
CASSLTSGRTFYEQYF
>TRBJ2-1|NA|TRBV19|TRBD2
TGTGCCAGTGCACGTGCCGGGAGGGTTCTCTTC
CASARAGRVLF
>TRBJ1-1|NA|TRBV18|TRBD1
TGTGCCAGCTCCCGACAGGGAACGAACACTGAAGCTTTCTTT
CASSRQGTNTEAFF
>TRBJ2-3|NA|TRBV7-8|TRBD2
TGTGCCAGCAGCCCTTACAAAGTTCTAGCGGGATTCACAGATACGCAGTATTTT
CASSPYKVLAGFTDTQYF
>TRBJ2-7|few|TRBV19|TRBD2
TGTGCCAGTAGTATTGGGACTAGCGGCATTTACGAGCAGTACTTC
CASSIGTSGIYEQYF
>TRBJ2-1|medium-sized|TRBV12-3/TRBV12-4|TRBD1
TGTGCCAGCATCCAGGGGGCAGGGCGTGGGCAGTTCTTC
CASIQGAGRGQFF
>TRBJ2-1|NA|TRBV27|TRBD2
TGTGCCACCCGGATACCGACTAGCCCGTCCTACAATGAGCAGTTCTTC
CATRIPTSPSYNEQFF
>TRBJ1-2|few|TRBV15|NA
TGTGCCACCAGCAGAGATTCTCAGGGGTCCTATGGCTACACCTTC
CATSRDSQGSYGYTF
>TRBJ2-1|few|TRBV4-1|TRBD2
TGCGCCAGCAGCCAAGCCCTAGCGGGAGGGCCAAGGAATGAGCAGTTCTTC
CASSQALAGGPRNEQFF
>TRBJ2-2|NA|TRBV6-8|TRBD1
TGTGCCAGCAGTCCCCGGGACAGGGGAAACACCGGGGAGCTGTTTTTT
CASSPRDRGNTGELFF
>TRBJ2-1|NA|TRBV4-1|NA
TGCGCCAGCAGCCAAACCGGGTTTATCAATGAGCAGTTCTTC
CASSQTGFINEQFF
>TRBJ1-5|NA|TRBV28|NA
TGTGCCAGCAGACCCCTTGGGGGCATAAATCAGCCCCAGCATTTT
CASRPLGGINQPQHF
>TRBJ2-7|NA|TRBV7-9|TRBD2
TGTGCCAGCAGAAAGAGCGGGGGCTTTGTCGAGCAGTACTTC
CASRKSGGFVEQYF
>TRBJ2-3|NA|TRBV11-2|TRBD2
TGTGCCAGCAGCTTATATACTAGCGCCACAGATACGCAGTATTTT
CASSLYTSATDTQYF
>TRBJ2-5|NA|TRBV5-4|TRBD2
TGTGCCAGCAGCCGGTGGGGGACTAGCGGGACTTCGCGAAGGTACTTC
CASSRWGTSGTSRRYF
>TRBJ2-2|NA|TRBV5-4|TRBD1
TGTGCCAGCAGCCCCACAGGGGTGGCGAACACCGGGGAGCTGTTTTTT
CASSPTGVANTGELFF
>TRBJ2-7|once|TRBV10-3|NA
TGTGCCATCAGTGCGAATCGGGAGTCCTACGAGCAGTACTTC
CAISANRESYEQYF
>TRBJ2-7|few|TRBV13|TRBD2
TGTGCCAGCAGCTTAGAGGGACTAGCGGGAGCTTGGGAGCAGTACTTC
CASSLEGLAGAWEQYF
>TRBJ2-7|NA|TRBV7-9|TRBD1
TGTGCCAGCACCAATGACAGGGCTTGGTACGAGCAGTACTTC
CASTNDRAWYEQYF
>TRBJ1-2|once|TRBV15|NA
TGTGCCACCAGCAGAGACAGGGACTATGGCTACACCTTC
CATSRDRDYGYTF
>TRBJ2-2|NA|TRBV3-1/TRBV3-2|NA
TGTGCCAGCAGCCAAGTAGTTGGTCAGGGGAACACCGGGGAGCTGTTTTTT
CASSQVVGQGNTGELFF
>TRBJ1-2|NA|TRBV5-6|NA
TGTGCCAGCACCACCGAGGGGCGGGGTAACTATGGCTACACCTTC
CASTTEGRGNYGYTF
>TRBJ1-1|NA|TRBV27|TRBD1
TGTGCCAGCAGTATGGGACAGGAAGCTTTCTTT
CASSMGQEAFF
>TRBJ2-2|NA|TRBV29-1|TRBD1
TGCAGCACCACAGGGGGCGGGGAGCTGTTTTTT
CSTTGGGELFF
>TRBJ2-3|NA|TRBV29-1|NA
TGCAGCGCAGAGACAGTTTCTAGCACAGATACGCAGTATTTT
CSAETVSSTDTQYF